The 12 T cell receptor beta chains reported below all come from one sample, sequenced in a study of blood T cell repertoires in COVID-19. Repertoires were generated with immunoSEQ multiplex PCR, while TCRdb's copy carries only in-frame clones and drops some. Of under 350,000 clones in the sample, more than 85% were seen once. The sequenced sample consisted of peripheral blood. The receptors were gathered from a man between 40 and 49 years old with acute or convalescent COVID-19.

The chain joins TRBV4-2 to TRBJ1-1; no reliable D call. From germline, CDR1 is LGHNA and CDR2 YNFKEQ. The CDR3 consists of 14 residues. The V and J ends lost 0 bases and 5 bases respectively, with 10 bases between them. The CDR3 DNA reads TGTGCCAGCAGCCAAGAGCCCCGCGGGACTGAAGCTTTCTTT. Its translation: CASSQEPRGTEAFF.

This chain joins TRBV5-1 and TRBJ2-3, with a possible D match to TRBD1 (5 bases). The CDR3 length is 16 residues. Trimming removed 0 bases at V and 2 bases at J, with 13 bases between. Germline V gene lookup returns CDR1 SGHRS and CDR2 YFSETQ. The CDR3, as DNA: TGCGCCAGCAGCTTGGCGGCAGGGAATCCCACAGATACGCAGTATTTT. This codes for CASSLAAGNPTDTQYF. Using reference TRBV5-1 and TRBJ2-3 for the parts outside the CDR3, the full variable domain is KAGVTQTPRYLIKTRGQQVTLSCSPISGHRSVSWYQQTPGQGLQFLFEYFSETQRNKGNFPGRFSGRQFSNSRSEMNVSTLELGDSALYLCASSLAAGNPTDTQYFGPGTRLTVL.

This sequence joins TRBV5-4 and TRBJ1-2; 7 bases line up with TRBD1. This CDR3 is built from 14 residues. Germline V gives CDR1 SGHNT, CDR2 YYREEE (reference sequence). V was pared by 4 bases and J by 3 bases, with 6 bases of the junction left unmatched. The CDR3 loop is CASSLRQGDYGYTF. The CDR3 bases are TGTGCCAGCAGCCTTCGACAGGGTGACTATGGCTACACCTTC.

The rearrangement links TRBV3-1 (or the pseudogene TRBV3-2) to TRBJ2-7; a weak D match, TRBD1 (6 bases). CDR1 and CDR2 from the germline V gene are LGHDT and YNNKEL (reference sequence). CDR3 length equals 15 residues. The germline V and J ends were trimmed by 0 bases and 0 bases, with 9 bases remaining between them. DNA for the CDR3: TGTGCCAGCAGCCAAGAAGGACAGCTCTCCTACGAGCAGTACTTC. It specifies CASSQEGQLSYEQYF.

CDR3 sequence reads: CASSEGQFPGNTIYF. Here the CDR3 DNA reads TGTGCCAGCAGTGAGGGACAGTTCCCTGGAAACACCATATATTTT. This chain uses TRBV2 with TRBJ1-3; 7 nucleotides match TRBD1. The V gene's germline CDR1 is SNHLY and CDR2 FYNNEI. This CDR3 is built from 15 residues. V was pared by 3 bases and J by 2 bases, with 4 bases of the junction left unmatched.

The chain carries TRBV6-1 and TRBJ1-3; 7 nucleotides line up with TRBD1. The germline V gene encodes CDR1 MNHNS and CDR2 SASEGT. The CDR3 runs 17 residues. Trimming took 4 bases from V and 1 from J; bases not matched to a gene: 10. This chain's CDR3 is CASSGDLGQLSGNTIYF. CDR3 bases: TGTGCCAGCAGTGGGGATTTGGGACAGCTGTCTGGAAACACCATATATTTT.

The V and J genes are TRBV5-1 and TRBJ2-3; 10 bases agree with TRBD2. The junction had 5 bases not matched to a gene; V was cut back by 4 bases and J by 0 bases. CDR1 SGHRS and CDR2 YFSETQ come from the germline V gene. This CDR3 contains 16 residues. In DNA form, the CDR3 reads TGCGCCAGCAGCCTCACTAGCGGGGCGAGCACAGATACGCAGTATTTT. Its translation is CASSLTSGASTDTQYF. The complete variable domain, with remaining parts taken from reference TRBV5-1 and TRBJ2-3, reads KAGVTQTPRYLIKTRGQQVTLSCSPISGHRSVSWYQQTPGQGLQFLFEYFSETQRNKGNFPGRFSGRQFSNSRSEMNVSTLELGDSALYLCASSLTSGASTDTQYFGPGTRLTVL.

V and J are TRBV6-6 and TRBJ1-6; D not certain. The V gene's germline CDR1 is MNHNY and CDR2 SVGAGI (reference sequence). There are 13 residues in the CDR3. Trimming cost V 7 bases and J 8 bases, with 12 bases left between them. The CDR3 DNA reads as TGTGCCAGCAAAAAATCGCGGGATTCACCCCTCCACTTT. Protein product: CASKKSRDSPLHF.

The V gene is TRBV29-1, the J gene TRBJ2-1; D not certain. CDR3 length equals 14 residues. Trimming cost V 4 bases and J 6 bases, with 16 bases left between them. CDR1 and CDR2 from the germline V gene are SQVTM and ANQGSEA. CDR3 coding DNA: TGCAGCGTTGCCCTGCAGGTCGTACTCAATGAGCAGTTCTTC. Its translation is CSVALQVVLNEQFF.

The chain recombines TRBV19 with TRBJ2-7; D call uncertain. CDR3 length: 9 amino acids. Germline V gene lookup returns CDR1 LNHDA and CDR2 SQIVND (reference sequence). V lost 8 bases to trimming and J lost 5 bases, with 4 bases between them. The CDR3 DNA sequence: TGTGCCAGTGGCCACGAGCAGTACTTC. Its translation: CASGHEQYF. The whole variable domain, remainder taken from reference TRBV19 and TRBJ2-7, is DGGITQSPKYLFRKEGQNVTLSCEQNLNHDAMYWYRQDPGQGLRLIYYSQIVNDFQKGDIAEGYSVSREKKESFPLTVTSAQKNPTAFYLCASGHEQYFGPGTRLTVT.

J is TRBJ2-7 and V is TRBV11-3; 11 bases agree with TRBD2. The V gene's germline CDR1 is SGHNT and CDR2 YENEEA. The CDR3 is made up of 18 amino acids. The J segment lost 3 bases and the V segment lost 0 bases, leaving 10 bases of the junction unmatched. The CDR3 protein is CASSLDGTSGGQFYEQYF. The CDR3, as DNA: TGTGCCAGCAGCTTAGATGGCACTAGCGGGGGCCAGTTCTACGAGCAGTACTTC. The whole variable domain, remainder taken from reference TRBV11-3 and TRBJ2-7, is EAGVVQSPRYKIIEKKQPVAFWCNPISGHNTLYWYLQNLGQGPELLIRYENEEAVDDSQLPKDRFSAERLKGVDSTLKIQPAELGDSAVYLCASSLDGTSGGQFYEQYFGPGTRLTVT.

V gene TRBV7-2 combines with J gene TRBJ2-7; possible D gene TRBD1, 5 bases. Germline CDR1 is SGHTA and CDR2 is FQGNSA. Trimming removed 2 bases at V and 6 bases at J, with 14 bases between. The CDR3 runs to 14 residues. This chain's CDR3 is CASSLRQRGSEQYF. In nucleotides, the CDR3 is TGTGCCAGCAGCTTACGACAAAGGGGCAGCGAGCAGTACTTC.